The present T cell receptor (beta chain) was sequenced within a study of response to subunit inactivated influenza vaccine. Overall study results and limits: The authors proposed limited new T cell recruitment per seasonal influenza vaccination.

A remark on this clonotype: Antigen: not known.

One entry per CDR3 protein, called by TCRdb with MiXCR from the RT-PCR reads. Among about 780,000 distinct CDR3 sequences listed, around 18% were seen once. This CDR3 region has 16 residues. Germline CDR1 and CDR2: KGHSH and LQKENI. Trimming pared 1 base from V and 2 bases from J, leaving 11 bases between. The rearrangement joins TRBV18 to TRBJ2-2, with D hard to call. This sample comprised PBMCs from blood, obtained 4 to 6 days after vaccination. This sequence was found in a man in his fifties who received an inactivated influenza vaccine. In DNA, the CDR3 is TGTGCCAGCTCACCACTGCGAGGACCCAACACCGGGGAGCTGTTTTTT. Its protein product is CASSPLRGPNTGELFF.